This T cell receptor (beta chain) was captured in a study of T cells after yellow fever vaccination. Study observations and caveats: Abundant clonotypes from the bulk population could get into FACS-sorted repertoires as contaminants. The CD4 and CD8 compartments had a small share of their clonotypes in common. Post-booster samples contained most primary-vaccination clones (approximately 96% CD4, about 90% CD8).

MiXCR, run by TCRdb on the 5' RACE reads, gives a single entry per CDR3 protein. This table holds hundreds of thousands of distinct CDR3 sequences, 9% to 15% found once. V was clipped by 1 base and J by 4 bases, with 13 bases between them. Germline V gene sequence: CDR1 DFQATT, CDR2 SNEGSKA (reference sequence). CDR3 length equals 14 residues. Comments on this clonotype: What it binds is not known.

Sequencing was performed on PBMCs, taken on the day of the yellow fever booster vaccination. This receptor was taken from a man under 40 who received the YFV17D yellow fever vaccine. The chain is built from TRBV20-1 and TRBJ1-1, with a possible D match to TRBD1 (6 bases). The CDR3 region is CSARARGLSTEAFF. CDR3 DNA sequence: TGCAGTGCTAGAGCTAGGGGGTTATCCACTGAAGCTTTCTTT.